This TCR beta chain came from a study of T cell responses to AZD1222 COVID-19 vaccine. Points from the study as a whole: Baseline seropositives among AZD1222 recipients totaled only five to seven.

On this clone: What it binds is not known.

Clones were read by immunoSEQ multiplex PCR, and TCRdb kept only the in-frame ones, dropping some. The sample contains over 120,000 clones, about 93% of which appear only once. Trimming cost V 1 base and J 2 bases, with 6 bases left between them. The germline CDR1 and CDR2 sequences are SGHRS and YFSETQ. The CDR3 totals 13 residues. Sequences were derived from peripheral blood, sampled on day 0 of AZD1222 vaccination. The chain carries TRBV5-1 and TRBJ1-1; no reliable D call. The TCR comes from an adult in good health. The CDR3 DNA is TGCGCCAGCAGCTTGCAAAGAAACACTGAAGCTTTCTTT. It is translated as CASSLQRNTEAFF.